This is a list of T cell receptor beta chains from one sample in a study of a mutant IDH1 vaccine in newly diagnosed glioma. This table comes from immunoSEQ multiplex PCR, and its TCRdb copy is limited to in-frame clones, with some not included. The data hold 45,000 to 70,000 clones, with approximately 81% observed a single time. Their antigens are not known. The specimen comprised PBMCs, sampled from a glioma patient whose treatment included an IDH1 peptide vaccine. Receptor source: a young man with glioma. CDR3s include the opening cysteine and the closing phenylalanine or tryptophan. The D gene is left open where the match is weak. Size tells how often a clone was seen (once, few, many) or the class of an expanded clone, and some rows leave it out.

cdr3_length	v_call	clone_size	d_call	j_call	cdr3_nt	cdr3_aa
13	TRBV5-6	.	TRBD1	TRBJ1-5	TGTGCCAGCAGCCCCACTCAGGGGGAGCCCCAGCATTTT	CASSPTQGEPQHF
15	TRBV19	.	.	TRBJ1-1	TGTGCCAGTAGCCCATTTCTCACTACCAACACTGAAGCTTTCTTT	CASSPFLTTNTEAFF
15	TRBV4-2	once	.	TRBJ1-4	TGTGCCAGCAGCCAAGATAGGGCAACTAATGAAAAACTGTTTTTT	CASSQDRATNEKLFF
17	TRBV25-1	few	.	TRBJ1-1	TGTGCCAGCAGTGAATATTTAGGACAGCCAAAGAACACTGAAGCTTTCTTT	CASSEYLGQPKNTEAFF
18	TRBV29-1	.	TRBD2	TRBJ2-1	TGCAGCGTAAAAGGGACTAGCGGGGGGGCCCTGGACTACAATGAGCAGTTCTTC	CSVKGTSGGALDYNEQFF
14	TRBV6-4	few	.	TRBJ1-2	TGTGCCAGCAGTGAGGTGTATCCGGGCTATGGCTACACCTTC	CASSEVYPGYGYTF
18	TRBV19	.	TRBD1	TRBJ2-7	TGTGCCAGTAGCAGCCTCCCGGGACAGGGGCAGGACACCTACGAGCAGTACTTC	CASSSLPGQGQDTYEQYF
14	TRBV29-1	.	TRBD1	TRBJ2-7	TGCAGCGTTATAAAGGGGACAGGGTACTACGAGCAGTACTTC	CSVIKGTGYYEQYF
11	TRBV28	.	.	TRBJ2-7	TGTGCCAGCAGTTCCCGGTACGAGCAGTACTTC	CASSSRYEQYF
16	TRBV6-1	.	.	TRBJ2-3	TGTGCCAGCAGTGAATTGGCGACCCGAAGCACAGATACGCAGTATTTT	CASSELATRSTDTQYF
15	TRBV18	.	.	TRBJ2-5	TGTGCCAGCTCACGCCAATTCCAGGGGCAAGAGACCCAGTACTTC	CASSRQFQGQETQYF
17	TRBV18	once	.	TRBJ1-5	TGTGCCAGCTCACCACCGGGGACAACCTATAGCAATCAGCCCCAGCATTTT	CASSPPGTTYSNQPQHF
16	TRBV11-3	.	.	TRBJ2-3	TGTGCCAGCAGCTTAAACTCAGGGAGAAGCACAGATACGCAGTATTTT	CASSLNSGRSTDTQYF
15	TRBV19	few	TRBD1	TRBJ1-3	TGTGCCAGTAAGACAGGGGGTCTCTCTGGAAACACCATATATTTT	CASKTGGLSGNTIYF
15	TRBV6-6	.	.	TRBJ2-1	TGTGCCAGCAGAAGACTCCCTCACGATTACAATGAGCAGTTCTTC	CASRRLPHDYNEQFF
16	TRBV18	.	TRBD2	TRBJ2-3	TGTGCCAGCTCAGGATATTCGCAGGGAGGGTCAGATACGCAGTATTTT	CASSGYSQGGSDTQYF
16	TRBV11-2	.	TRBD2	TRBJ2-5	TGTGCCAGCAGCTTTGTGCTAGCGGGGGGGCGGGAGACCCAGTACTTC	CASSFVLAGGRETQYF
13	TRBV2	.	.	TRBJ1-2	TGTGCCACTGGACAGAGTCCTAACTATGGCTACACCTTC	CATGQSPNYGYTF
17	TRBV18	few	.	TRBJ1-5	TGTGCCAGCTCACCGTTGCCTAGGCAGGCCTCGGGTCAGCCCCAGCATTTT	CASSPLPRQASGQPQHF
15	TRBV5-5	.	TRBD1	TRBJ2-5	TGTGCCAGCAGCTTCCGGGACAGAGAAAGAGAGACCCAGTACTTC	CASSFRDRERETQYF
12	TRBV7-6	once	.	TRBJ2-5	TGTGCCAGCAGCCCAGATCTGGAGACCCAGTACTTC	CASSPDLETQYF
18	TRBV4-1	once	TRBD1	TRBJ2-4	TGCGCCAGCAGCCAAGATAGGCAAGACAGGGAATCCAAAAACATTCAGTACTTC	CASSQDRQDRESKNIQYF
15	TRBV6-6	.	TRBD1	TRBJ1-2	TGTGCCAGCAGCAGGACAGGGGGTCGGAACTATGGCTACACCTTC	CASSRTGGRNYGYTF
18	TRBV30	few	.	TRBJ1-5	TGTGCCTGGAGTGTACACGGGGCGGCCCTGCTAAATGGACAGCCCCAGCATTTT	CAWSVHGAALLNGQPQHF
12	TRBV5-8	.	.	TRBJ2-7	TGTGCCAGCAGCTTTTCACGGTACGAGCAGTACTTC	CASSFSRYEQYF
15	TRBV9	.	.	TRBJ2-2	TGTGCCAGCAGCGTAGAGGGTCAGAACACCGGGGAGCTGTTTTTT	CASSVEGQNTGELFF
14	TRBV10-1	.	.	TRBJ2-5	TGCGCCTGCAGCAGGGGTCCTGGGCAAGAGACCCAGTACTTC	CACSRGPGQETQYF
14	TRBV9	.	TRBD1	TRBJ1-1	TGTGCCAGCAGCGCGGACAGGGAGGGCACTGAAGCTTTCTTT	CASSADREGTEAFF
13	TRBV30	.	.	TRBJ1-1	TGTGCCTGGAGTGTAAACACGAACACTGAAGCTTTCTTT	CAWSVNTNTEAFF
15	TRBV21-1	.	.	TRBJ2-3	TGTGCCGCCTCCCCGGGGGCTTCTAGCACAGATACGCAGTATTTT	CAASPGASSTDTQYF
18	TRBV11-2	.	TRBD2	TRBJ2-1	TGTGCCAGCAGTTATCAGACTAGCGGGGGTCCTACTGACAATGAGCAGTTCTTC	CASSYQTSGGPTDNEQFF
15	TRBV5-1	.	.	TRBJ2-2	TGCGCCAGCAGCGCTTTAGGGAGATCCACCGGGGAGCTGTTTTTT	CASSALGRSTGELFF
15	TRBV21-1	.	.	TRBJ1-5	TGTGCCAGGAGTACGGGGACAAAATACAATCAGCCCCAGCATTTT	CARSTGTKYNQPQHF
15	TRBV5-6	.	TRBD1	TRBJ2-2	TGTGCCAGCAGCCGCCAGGGGGCTGGGAACGGGGAGCTGTTTTTT	CASSRQGAGNGELFF
14	TRBV4-1	.	TRBD1	TRBJ2-3	TGCGCCAGCAGCCCCAACAGGGGGCTGGATACGCAGTATTTT	CASSPNRGLDTQYF
14	TRBV27	.	.	TRBJ2-1	TGTGCCAGCAGGGAGCCCGCCTCCTACAATGAGCAGTTCTTC	CASREPASYNEQFF
14	TRBV7-9	few	TRBD1	TRBJ2-5	TGTGCCAGCAGCCCATCCGGGACAGAAGAGACCCAGTACTTC	CASSPSGTEETQYF
15	TRBV2	few	.	TRBJ1-1	TGTGCCAGCAGTGAAGAAACGCAAGCTGCCACTGAAGCTTTCTTT	CASSEETQAATEAFF
15	TRBV7-9	.	.	TRBJ1-3	TGTGCCAGCAGCACGAGGACAGTCTCTGGAAACACCATATATTTT	CASSTRTVSGNTIYF
14	TRBV18	few	TRBD1	TRBJ1-2	TGTGCCAGCTCACCGGGACAGGGCAACTATGGCTACACCTTC	CASSPGQGNYGYTF
15	TRBV6-1	.	.	TRBJ2-3	TGTGCCAGCAGAGAGGGACGGGGATGGGGAGATACGCAGTATTTT	CASREGRGWGDTQYF